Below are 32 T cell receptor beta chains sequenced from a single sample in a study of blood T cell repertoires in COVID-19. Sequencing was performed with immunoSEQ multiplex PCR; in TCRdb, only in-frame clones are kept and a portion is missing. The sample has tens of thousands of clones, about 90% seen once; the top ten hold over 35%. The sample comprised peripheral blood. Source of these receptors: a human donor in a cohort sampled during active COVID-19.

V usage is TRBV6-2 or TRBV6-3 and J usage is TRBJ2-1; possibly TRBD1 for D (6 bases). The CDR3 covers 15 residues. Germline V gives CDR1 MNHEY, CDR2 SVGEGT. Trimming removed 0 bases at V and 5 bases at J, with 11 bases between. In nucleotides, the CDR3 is TGTGCCAGCAGTTACTCCGGGACATATCACAATGAGCAGTTCTTC. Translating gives CASSYSGTYHNEQFF.

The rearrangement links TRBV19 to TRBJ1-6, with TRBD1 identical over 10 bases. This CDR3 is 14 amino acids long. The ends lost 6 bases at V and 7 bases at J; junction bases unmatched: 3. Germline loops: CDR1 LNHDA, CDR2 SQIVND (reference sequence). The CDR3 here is CASRPGQGNSPLHF. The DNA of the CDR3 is TGTGCCAGTAGGCCGGGACAGGGGAATTCACCCCTCCACTTT.

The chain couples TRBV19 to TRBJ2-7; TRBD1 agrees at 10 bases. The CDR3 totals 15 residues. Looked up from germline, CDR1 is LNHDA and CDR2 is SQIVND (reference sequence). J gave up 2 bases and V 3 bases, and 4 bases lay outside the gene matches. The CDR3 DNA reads TGTGCCAGTAGTATGGGGACAGGGGCTCCCTACGAGCAGTACTTC. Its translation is CASSMGTGAPYEQYF.

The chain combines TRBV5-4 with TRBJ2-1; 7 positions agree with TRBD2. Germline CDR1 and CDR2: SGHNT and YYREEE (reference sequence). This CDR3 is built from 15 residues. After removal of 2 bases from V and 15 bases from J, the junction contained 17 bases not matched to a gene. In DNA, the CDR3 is TGTGCCAGCAGCTTTATTGCGGGGAGGGCTACGAGGCCGTTCTTC. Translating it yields CASSFIAGRATRPFF.

For the CDR3, the DNA is TGTGCCAGCAGCTTATTGCTAAGCACAGATACGCAGTATTTT. Amino acids: CASSLLLSTDTQYF. The chain combines TRBV7-2 with TRBJ2-3, with D hard to call. V lost 2 bases and J lost 0, with 6 bases in between. This CDR3 contains 14 residues. Germline V CDR1 and CDR2: SGHTA, FQGNSA. The complete variable domain, with remaining parts taken from reference TRBV7-2 and TRBJ2-3, reads GAGVSQSPSNKVTEKGKDVELRCDPISGHTALYWYRQSLGQGLEFLIYFQGNSAPDKSGLPSDRFSAERTGGSVSTLTIQRTQQEDSAVYLCASSLLLSTDTQYFGPGTRLTVL.

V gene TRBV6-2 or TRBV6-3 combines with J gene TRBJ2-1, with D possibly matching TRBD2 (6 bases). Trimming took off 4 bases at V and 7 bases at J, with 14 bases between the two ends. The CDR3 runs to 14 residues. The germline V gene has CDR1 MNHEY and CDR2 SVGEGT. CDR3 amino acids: CASSSTSLRNEQFF. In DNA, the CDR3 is TGTGCCAGCAGTTCTACTAGCTTGAGGAATGAGCAGTTCTTC.

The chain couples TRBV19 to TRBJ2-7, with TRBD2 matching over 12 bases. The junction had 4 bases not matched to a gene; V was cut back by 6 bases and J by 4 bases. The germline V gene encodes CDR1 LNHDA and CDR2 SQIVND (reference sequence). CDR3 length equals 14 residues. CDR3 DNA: TGTGCCAGTAGCCCGACTAGCGGGAGATACGAGCAGTACTTC. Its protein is CASSPTSGRYEQYF.

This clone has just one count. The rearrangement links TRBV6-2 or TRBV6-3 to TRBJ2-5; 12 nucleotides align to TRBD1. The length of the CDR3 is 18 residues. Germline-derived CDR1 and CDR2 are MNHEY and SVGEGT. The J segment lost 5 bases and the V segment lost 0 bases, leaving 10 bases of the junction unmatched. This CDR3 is CASSYSRGTGGKRETQYF. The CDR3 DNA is TGTGCCAGCAGTTACTCGAGAGGGACAGGGGGCAAGCGGGAGACCCAGTACTTC.

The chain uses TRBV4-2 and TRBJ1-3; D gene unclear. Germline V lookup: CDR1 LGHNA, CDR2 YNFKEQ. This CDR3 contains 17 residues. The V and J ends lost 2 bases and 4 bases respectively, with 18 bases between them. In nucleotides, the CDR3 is TGTGCCAGCAGCCAAAATGAAGGCCCCACGGGAGGAAACACCATATATTTT. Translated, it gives CASSQNEGPTGGNTIYF.

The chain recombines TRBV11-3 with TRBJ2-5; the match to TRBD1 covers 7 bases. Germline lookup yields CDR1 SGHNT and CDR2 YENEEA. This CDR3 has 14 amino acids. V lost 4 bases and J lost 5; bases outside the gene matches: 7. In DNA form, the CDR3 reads TGTGCCAGCAGCTCCGGGACAGCCAGGGAGACCCAGTACTTC. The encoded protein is CASSSGTARETQYF.

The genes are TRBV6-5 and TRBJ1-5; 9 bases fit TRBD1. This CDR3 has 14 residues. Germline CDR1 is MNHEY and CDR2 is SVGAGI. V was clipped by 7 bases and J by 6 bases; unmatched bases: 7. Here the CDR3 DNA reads TGTGCCAGCACCCCTGACAGGGGGGTTCAGCCCCAGCATTTT. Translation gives CASTPDRGVQPQHF.

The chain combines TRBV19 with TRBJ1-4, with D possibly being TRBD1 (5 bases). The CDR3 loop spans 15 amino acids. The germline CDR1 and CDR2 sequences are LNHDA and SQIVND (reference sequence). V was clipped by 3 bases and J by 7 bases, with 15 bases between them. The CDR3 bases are TGTGCCAGTAGTATCCCGAGTAGGGGTGGTGAAAAACTGTTTTTT. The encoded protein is CASSIPSRGGEKLFF.

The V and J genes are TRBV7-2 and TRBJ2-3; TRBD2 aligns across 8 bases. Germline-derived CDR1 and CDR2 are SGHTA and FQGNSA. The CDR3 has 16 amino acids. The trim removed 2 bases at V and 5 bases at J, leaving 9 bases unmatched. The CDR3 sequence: CASSLNGGASVDTQYF. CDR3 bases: TGTGCCAGCAGCTTAAACGGGGGGGCCTCTGTAGATACGCAGTATTTT.

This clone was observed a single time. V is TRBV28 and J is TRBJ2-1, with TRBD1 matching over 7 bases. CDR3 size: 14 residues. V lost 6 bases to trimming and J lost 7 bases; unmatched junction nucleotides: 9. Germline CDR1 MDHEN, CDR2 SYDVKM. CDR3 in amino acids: CASSRYRGQNEQFF. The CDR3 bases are TGTGCCAGCAGCCGATACAGGGGACAGAATGAGCAGTTCTTC.

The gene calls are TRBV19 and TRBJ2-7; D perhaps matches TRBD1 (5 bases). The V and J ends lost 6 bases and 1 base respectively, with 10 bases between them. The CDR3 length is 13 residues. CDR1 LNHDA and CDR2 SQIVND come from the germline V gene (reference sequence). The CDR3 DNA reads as TGTGCCAGTAGAAATACAGGTTCCTACGAGCAGTACTTC. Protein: CASRNTGSYEQYF.

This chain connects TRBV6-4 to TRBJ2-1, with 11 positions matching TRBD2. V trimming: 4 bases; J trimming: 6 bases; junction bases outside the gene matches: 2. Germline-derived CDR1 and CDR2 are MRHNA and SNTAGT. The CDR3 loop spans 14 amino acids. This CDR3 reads CASSVAGGANEQFF. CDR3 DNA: TGTGCCAGCAGTGTAGCGGGAGGGGCCAATGAGCAGTTCTTC.

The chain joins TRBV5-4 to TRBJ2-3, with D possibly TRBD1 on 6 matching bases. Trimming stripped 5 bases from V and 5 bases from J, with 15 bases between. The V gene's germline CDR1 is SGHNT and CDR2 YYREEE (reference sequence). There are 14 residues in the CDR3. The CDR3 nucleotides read TGTGCCAGCAGTAGGCAGGGGTCGGAAGATACGCAGTATTTT. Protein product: CASSRQGSEDTQYF.

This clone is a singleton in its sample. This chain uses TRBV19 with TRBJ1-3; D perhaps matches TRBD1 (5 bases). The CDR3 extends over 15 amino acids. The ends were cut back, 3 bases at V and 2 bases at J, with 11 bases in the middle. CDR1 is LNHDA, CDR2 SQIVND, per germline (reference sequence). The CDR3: CASSINGGTGNTIYF. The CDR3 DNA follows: TGTGCCAGTAGTATTAACGGGGGGACTGGAAACACCATATATTTT.

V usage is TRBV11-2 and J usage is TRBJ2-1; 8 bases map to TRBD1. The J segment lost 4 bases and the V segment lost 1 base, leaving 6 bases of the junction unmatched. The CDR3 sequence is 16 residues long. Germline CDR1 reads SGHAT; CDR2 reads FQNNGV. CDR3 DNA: TGTGCCAGCAGCTTAGCGAACAGGGGGTTATACAATGAGCAGTTCTTC. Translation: CASSLANRGLYNEQFF.

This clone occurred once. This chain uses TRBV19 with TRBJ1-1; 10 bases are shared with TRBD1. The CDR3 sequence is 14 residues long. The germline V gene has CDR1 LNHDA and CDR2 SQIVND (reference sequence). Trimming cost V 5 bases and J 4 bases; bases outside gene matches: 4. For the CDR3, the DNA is TGTGCCAGTAGTGGGACAGGGGTAGGCACTGAAGCTTTCTTT. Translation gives CASSGTGVGTEAFF.

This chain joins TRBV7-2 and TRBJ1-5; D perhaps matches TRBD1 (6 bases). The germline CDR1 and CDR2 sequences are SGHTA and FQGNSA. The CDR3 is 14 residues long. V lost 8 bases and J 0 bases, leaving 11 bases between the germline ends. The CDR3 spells CASGRGYSNQPQHF. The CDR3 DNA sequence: TGTGCCAGCGGCAGGGGTTATAGCAATCAGCCCCAGCATTTT.

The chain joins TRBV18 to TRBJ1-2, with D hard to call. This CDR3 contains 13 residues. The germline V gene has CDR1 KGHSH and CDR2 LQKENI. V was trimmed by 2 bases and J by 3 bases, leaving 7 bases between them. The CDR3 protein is CASSPGPDYGYTF. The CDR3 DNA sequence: TGTGCCAGCTCACCAGGGCCAGACTATGGCTACACCTTC.

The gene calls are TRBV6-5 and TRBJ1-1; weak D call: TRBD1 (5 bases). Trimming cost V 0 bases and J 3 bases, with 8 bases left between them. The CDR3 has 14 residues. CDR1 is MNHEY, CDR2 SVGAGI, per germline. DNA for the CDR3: TGTGCCAGCAGTTACTCGACGGGGGACACTGAAGCTTTCTTT. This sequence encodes CASSYSTGDTEAFF.

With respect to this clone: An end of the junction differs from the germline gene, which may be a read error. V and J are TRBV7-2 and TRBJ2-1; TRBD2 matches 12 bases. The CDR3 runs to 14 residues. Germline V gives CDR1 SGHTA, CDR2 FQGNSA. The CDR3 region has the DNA TGTGCCAGCAGCTCGGGACTAGCGGGCAATAAGCAGTTCTTC. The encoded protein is CASSSGLAGNKQFF.

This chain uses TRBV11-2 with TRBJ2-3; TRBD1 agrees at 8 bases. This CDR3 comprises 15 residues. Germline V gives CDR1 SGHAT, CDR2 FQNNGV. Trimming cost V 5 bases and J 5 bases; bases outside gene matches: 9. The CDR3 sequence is CASSAGQGAGDTQYF. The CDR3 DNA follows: TGTGCCAGCAGCGCGGGGCAGGGGGCTGGAGATACGCAGTATTTT.

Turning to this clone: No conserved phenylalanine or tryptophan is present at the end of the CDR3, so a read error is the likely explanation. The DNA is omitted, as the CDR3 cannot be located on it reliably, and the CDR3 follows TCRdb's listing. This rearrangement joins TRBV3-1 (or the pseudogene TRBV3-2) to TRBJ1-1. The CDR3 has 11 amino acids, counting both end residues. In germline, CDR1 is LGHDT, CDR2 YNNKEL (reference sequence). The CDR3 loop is CARTPGRAKGG.

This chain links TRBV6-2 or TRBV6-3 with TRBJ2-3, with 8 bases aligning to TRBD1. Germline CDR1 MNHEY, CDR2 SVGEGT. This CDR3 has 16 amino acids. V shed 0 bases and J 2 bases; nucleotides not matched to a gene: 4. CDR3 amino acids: CASSYSRTGPTDTQYF. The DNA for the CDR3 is TGTGCCAGCAGTTACTCAAGGACAGGGCCCACAGATACGCAGTATTTT.

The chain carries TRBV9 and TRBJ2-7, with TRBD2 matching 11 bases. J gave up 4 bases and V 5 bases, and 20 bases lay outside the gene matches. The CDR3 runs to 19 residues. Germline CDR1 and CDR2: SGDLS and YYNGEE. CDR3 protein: CASSRSSGGRSKSLYEQYF. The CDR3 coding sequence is TGTGCCAGCAGTCGATCTAGCGGGGGGAGATCTAAATCCTTATACGAGCAGTACTTC.

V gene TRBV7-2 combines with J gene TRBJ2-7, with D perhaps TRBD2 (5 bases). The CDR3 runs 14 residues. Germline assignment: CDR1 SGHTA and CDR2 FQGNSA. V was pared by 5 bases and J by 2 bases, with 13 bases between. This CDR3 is CASSPSRLTYEQYF. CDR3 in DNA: TGTGCCAGCAGCCCTAGCCGTCTAACCTACGAGCAGTACTTC.

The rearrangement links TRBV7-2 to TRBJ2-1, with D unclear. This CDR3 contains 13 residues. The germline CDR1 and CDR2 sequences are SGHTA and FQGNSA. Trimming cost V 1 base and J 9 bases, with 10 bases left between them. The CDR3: CASSLGAAGEQFF. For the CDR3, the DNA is TGTGCCAGCAGCTTAGGGGCAGCTGGTGAGCAGTTCTTC.

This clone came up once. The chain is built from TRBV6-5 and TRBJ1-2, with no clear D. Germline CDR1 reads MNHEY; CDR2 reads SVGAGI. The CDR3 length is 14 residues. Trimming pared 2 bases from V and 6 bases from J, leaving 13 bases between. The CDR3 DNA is TGTGCCAGCAGTTACCTGGGTTCACAGAATGGCTACACCTTC. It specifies CASSYLGSQNGYTF.

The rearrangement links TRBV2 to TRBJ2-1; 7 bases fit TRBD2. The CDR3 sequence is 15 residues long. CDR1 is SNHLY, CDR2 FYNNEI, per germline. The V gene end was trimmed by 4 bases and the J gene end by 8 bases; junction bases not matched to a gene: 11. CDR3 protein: CASSAAGEDFDEQFF. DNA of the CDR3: TGTGCCAGCAGTGCGGCGGGAGAGGATTTTGATGAGCAGTTCTTC.